This TCR beta chain was sequenced for a study of graft-versus-host responses after intestinal transplantation. Clones were sequenced by immunoSEQ multiplex PCR, and TCRdb holds only the in-frame ones, with some missing. The sample lists 15,000 to 19,000 clones; 25% to 40% were seen once. There are 17 residues in the CDR3. Germline assignment: CDR1 SGHTA and CDR2 FQGTGA. After removal of 5 bases from V and 3 bases from J, the junction contained 10 bases not matched to a gene. A few counts support this clone. Specimen: alloreactive CD4+ T cells from a mixed lymphocyte reaction culture, collected before intestinal transplant. This sample's subset: CFSE-low proliferating T cells sorted from roughly six-day pre-transplant mixed lymphocyte reaction (GvH or HvG direction). The chain couples TRBV7-3 to TRBJ2-1; 10 bases line up with TRBD2. The clonotype was recovered from a human patient who received an intestinal transplant. The CDR3 nucleotides read TGTGCCAGCAGCAGGTTTGGTGCTAGCGGGGGCTACAATGAGCAGTTCTTC. Translated: CASSRFGASGGYNEQFF.